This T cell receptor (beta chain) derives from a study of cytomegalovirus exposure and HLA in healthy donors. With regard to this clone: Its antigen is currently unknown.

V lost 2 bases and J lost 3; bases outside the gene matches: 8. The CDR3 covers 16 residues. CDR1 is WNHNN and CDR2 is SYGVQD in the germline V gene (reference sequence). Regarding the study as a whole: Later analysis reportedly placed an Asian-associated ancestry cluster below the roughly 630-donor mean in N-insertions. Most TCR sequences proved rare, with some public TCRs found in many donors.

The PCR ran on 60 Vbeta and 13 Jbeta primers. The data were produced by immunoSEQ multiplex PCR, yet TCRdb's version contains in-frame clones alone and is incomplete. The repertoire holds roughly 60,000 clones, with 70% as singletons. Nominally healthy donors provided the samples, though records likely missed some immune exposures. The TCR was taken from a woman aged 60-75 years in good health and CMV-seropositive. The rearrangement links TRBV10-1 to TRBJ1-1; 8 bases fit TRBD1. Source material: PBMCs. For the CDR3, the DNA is TGCGCCAGCAGTGAGCATCAGGGGGCAATGCACACTGAAGCTTTCTTT. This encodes CASSEHQGAMHTEAFF.